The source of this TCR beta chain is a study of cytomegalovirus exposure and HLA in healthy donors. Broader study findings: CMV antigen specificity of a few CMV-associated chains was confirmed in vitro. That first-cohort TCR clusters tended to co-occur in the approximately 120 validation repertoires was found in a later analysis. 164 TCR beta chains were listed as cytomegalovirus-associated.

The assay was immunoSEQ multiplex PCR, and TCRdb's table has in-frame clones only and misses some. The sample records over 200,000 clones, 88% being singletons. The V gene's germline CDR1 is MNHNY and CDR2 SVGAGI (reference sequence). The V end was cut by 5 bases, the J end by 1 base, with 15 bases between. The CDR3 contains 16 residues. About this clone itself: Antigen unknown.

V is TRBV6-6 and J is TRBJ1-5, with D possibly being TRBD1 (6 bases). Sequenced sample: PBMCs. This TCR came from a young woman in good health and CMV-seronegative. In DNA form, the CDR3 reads TGTGCCAGCAGTCACCAAAGGGGGGGAAGCAATCAGCCCCAGCATTTT. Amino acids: CASSHQRGGSNQPQHF.